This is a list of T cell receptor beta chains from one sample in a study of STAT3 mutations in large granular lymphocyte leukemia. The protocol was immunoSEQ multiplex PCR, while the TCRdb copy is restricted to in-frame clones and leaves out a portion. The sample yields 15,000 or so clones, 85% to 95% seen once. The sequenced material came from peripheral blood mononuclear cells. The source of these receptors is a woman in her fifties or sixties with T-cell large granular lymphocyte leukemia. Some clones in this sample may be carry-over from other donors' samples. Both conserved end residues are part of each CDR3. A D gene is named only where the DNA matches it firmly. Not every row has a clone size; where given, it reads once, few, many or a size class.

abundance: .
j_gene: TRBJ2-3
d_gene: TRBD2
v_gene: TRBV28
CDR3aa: CASREGLGGTQYF
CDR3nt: TGTGCCAGCAGGGAGGGTCTCGGGGGGACGCAGTATTTT

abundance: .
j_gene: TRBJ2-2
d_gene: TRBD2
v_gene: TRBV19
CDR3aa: CASSINKGTSGRNTGELFF
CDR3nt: TGTGCCAGTAGTATAAACAAAGGGACTAGCGGGAGAAACACCGGGGAGCTGTTTTTT

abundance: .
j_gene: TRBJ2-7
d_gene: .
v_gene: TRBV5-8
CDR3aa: CASSLKTGQRNEQYF
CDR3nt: TGTGCCAGCAGCTTGAAAACAGGGCAACGGAACGAGCAGTACTTC

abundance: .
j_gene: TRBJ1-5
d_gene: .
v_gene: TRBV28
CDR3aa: CASSSTLVSQPQHF
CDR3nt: TGTGCCAGCAGTTCGACATTGGTGTCTCAGCCCCAGCATTTT

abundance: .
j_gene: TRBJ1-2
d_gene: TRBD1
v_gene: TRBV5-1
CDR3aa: CASSLNPGTVYGYTF
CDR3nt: TGCGCCAGCAGCTTAAATCCCGGGACAGTTTATGGCTACACCTTC

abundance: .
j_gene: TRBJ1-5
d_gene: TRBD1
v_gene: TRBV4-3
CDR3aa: CASSQGRGQNQPQHF
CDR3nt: TGCGCCAGCAGCCAAGGCAGGGGGCAGAATCAGCCCCAGCATTTT

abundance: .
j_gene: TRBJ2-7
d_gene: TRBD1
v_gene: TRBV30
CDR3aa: CAWSRTGTGGEQYF
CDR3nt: TGTGCCTGGAGTCGTACCGGGACAGGGGGAGAGCAGTACTTC

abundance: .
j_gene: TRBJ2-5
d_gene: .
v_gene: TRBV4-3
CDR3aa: CASSQASGQETQYF
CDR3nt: TGCGCCAGCAGCCAAGCCTCGGGACAAGAGACCCAGTACTTC

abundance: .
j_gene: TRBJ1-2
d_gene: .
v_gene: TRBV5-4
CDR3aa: CASSLPTNNYGYTF
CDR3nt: TGTGCCAGCAGCTTGCCTACGAATAACTATGGCTACACCTTC

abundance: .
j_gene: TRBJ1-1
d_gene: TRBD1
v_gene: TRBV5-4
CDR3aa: CASSFGQGVRFEAFF
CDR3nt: TGTGCCAGCAGCTTTGGACAGGGGGTTCGATTTGAAGCTTTCTTT

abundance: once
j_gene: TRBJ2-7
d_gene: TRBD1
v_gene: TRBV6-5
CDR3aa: CASRLGQSYEQYF
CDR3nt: TGTGCCAGCAGGCTGGGACAGTCCTACGAGCAGTACTTC

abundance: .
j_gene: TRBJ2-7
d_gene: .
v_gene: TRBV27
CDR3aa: CASSPQYPYEQYF
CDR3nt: TGTGCCAGCAGCCCTCAATACCCTTACGAGCAGTACTTC

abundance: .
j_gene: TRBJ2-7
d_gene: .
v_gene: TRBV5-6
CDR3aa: CASSLYGGREQYF
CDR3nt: TGTGCCAGCAGCTTGTACGGGGGGCGGGAGCAGTACTTC

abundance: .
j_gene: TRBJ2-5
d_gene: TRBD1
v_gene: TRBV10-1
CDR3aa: CASSEPTDRVETQYF
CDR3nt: TGCGCCAGCAGTGAGCCTACTGACAGGGTGGAGACCCAGTACTTC

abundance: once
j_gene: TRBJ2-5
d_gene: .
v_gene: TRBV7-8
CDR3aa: CASSLLGRLQETQYF
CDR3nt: TGTGCCAGCAGCTTACTCGGCAGATTACAAGAGACCCAGTACTTC

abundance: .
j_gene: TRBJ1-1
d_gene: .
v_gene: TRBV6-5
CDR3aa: CASSYSRSGTTEAFF
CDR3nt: TGTGCCAGCAGTTACTCGCGGTCGGGCACGACTGAAGCTTTCTTT

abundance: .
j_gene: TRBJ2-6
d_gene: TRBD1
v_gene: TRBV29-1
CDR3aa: CSVLILDRPSGANVLTF
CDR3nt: TGCAGCGTTTTAATCCTGGACAGGCCCTCTGGGGCCAACGTCCTGACTTTC

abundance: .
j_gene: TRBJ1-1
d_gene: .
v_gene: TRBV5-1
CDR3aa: CASSLAVGARDTEAFF
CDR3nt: TGCGCCAGCAGCTTGGCGGTGGGGGCGCGGGACACTGAAGCTTTCTTT

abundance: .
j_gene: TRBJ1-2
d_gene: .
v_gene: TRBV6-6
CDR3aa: CASSPARGYGYTF
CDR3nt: TGTGCCAGCAGTCCCGCGCGAGGGTATGGCTACACCTTC

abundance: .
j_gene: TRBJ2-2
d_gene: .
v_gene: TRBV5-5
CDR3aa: CASSLDGAGTGELFF
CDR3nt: TGTGCCAGCAGCTTGGATGGGGCGGGGACCGGGGAGCTGTTTTTT

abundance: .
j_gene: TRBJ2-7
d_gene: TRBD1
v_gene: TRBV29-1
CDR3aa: CSVERTGQTYEQYF
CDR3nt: TGCAGCGTTGAGAGGACAGGTCAAACCTACGAGCAGTACTTC

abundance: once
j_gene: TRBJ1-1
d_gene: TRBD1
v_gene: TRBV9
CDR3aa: CASSPLTGGTEAFF
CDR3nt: TGTGCCAGCAGCCCCTTGACAGGGGGCACTGAAGCTTTCTTT

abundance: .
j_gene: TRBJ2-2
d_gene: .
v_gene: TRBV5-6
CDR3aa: CASSLAGDFMGELFF
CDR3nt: TGTGCCAGCAGCTTGGCCGGCGACTTTATGGGGGAGCTGTTTTTT

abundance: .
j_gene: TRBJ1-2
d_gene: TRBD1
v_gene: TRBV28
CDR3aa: CASTPGQGLGGYTF
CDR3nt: TGTGCCAGCACCCCGGGACAGGGGTTGGGTGGCTACACCTTC

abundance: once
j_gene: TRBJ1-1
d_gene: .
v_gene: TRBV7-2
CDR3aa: CASSAGARGNTEAFF
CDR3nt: TGTGCCAGCAGCGCAGGGGCCAGGGGGAACACTGAAGCTTTCTTT

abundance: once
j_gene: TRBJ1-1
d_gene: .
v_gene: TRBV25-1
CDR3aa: CASGHPNTEAFF
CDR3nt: TGTGCCAGCGGGCACCCTAACACTGAAGCTTTCTTT

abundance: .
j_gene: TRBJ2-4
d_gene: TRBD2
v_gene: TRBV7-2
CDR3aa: CASSLRVTGGNIQYF
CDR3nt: TGTGCCAGCAGCTTACGGGTTACGGGGGGAAACATTCAGTACTTC

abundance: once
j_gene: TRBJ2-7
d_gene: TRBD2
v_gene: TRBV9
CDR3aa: CASSVGRLAGEQYF
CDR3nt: TGTGCCAGCAGCGTAGGTCGACTAGCGGGCGAGCAGTACTTC

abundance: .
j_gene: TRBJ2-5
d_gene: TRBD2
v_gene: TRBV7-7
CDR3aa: CASSLGGLASETQYF
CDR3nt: TGTGCTAGCAGCTTAGGGGGACTAGCGTCAGAGACCCAGTACTTC

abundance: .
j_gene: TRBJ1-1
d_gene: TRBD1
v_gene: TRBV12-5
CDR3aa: CASGGAGQLTEAFF
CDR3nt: TGTGCTAGTGGTGGAGCGGGACAGCTGACTGAAGCTTTCTTT

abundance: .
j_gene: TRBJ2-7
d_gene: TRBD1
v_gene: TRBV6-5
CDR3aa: CASRPTGDSYEQYF
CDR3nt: TGTGCCAGCAGGCCTACAGGGGACTCCTACGAGCAGTACTTC

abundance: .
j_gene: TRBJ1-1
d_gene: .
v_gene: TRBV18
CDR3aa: CASSEGRANTEAFF
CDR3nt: TGTGCCAGCTCGGAAGGGAGGGCGAACACTGAAGCTTTCTTT

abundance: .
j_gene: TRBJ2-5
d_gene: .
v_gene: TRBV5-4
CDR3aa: CASSLAARETQYF
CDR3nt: TGTGCCAGCAGCTTGGCGGCCCGCGAGACCCAGTACTTC

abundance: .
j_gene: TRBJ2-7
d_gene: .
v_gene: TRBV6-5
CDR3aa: CASTRAGSYEQYF
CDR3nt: TGTGCCAGCACTCGGGCCGGATCCTACGAGCAGTACTTC

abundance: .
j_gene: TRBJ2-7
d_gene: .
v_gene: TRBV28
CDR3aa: CASSPTDLLYEQYF
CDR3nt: TGTGCCAGCAGTCCAACGGACCTCCTCTACGAGCAGTACTTC

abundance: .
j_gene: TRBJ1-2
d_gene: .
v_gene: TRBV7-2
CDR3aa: CASSSFNYGYTF
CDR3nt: TGTGCCAGCAGCTCTTTCAACTATGGCTACACCTTC

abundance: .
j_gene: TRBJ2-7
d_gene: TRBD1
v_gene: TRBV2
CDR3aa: CASSRTGASEQYF
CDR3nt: TGTGCCAGCAGCAGGACAGGAGCTAGCGAGCAGTACTTC

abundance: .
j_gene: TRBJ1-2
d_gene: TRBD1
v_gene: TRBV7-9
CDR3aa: CASSLLADRGGYTF
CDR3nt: TGTGCCAGCAGCTTACTTGCAGACAGGGGAGGCTACACCTTC

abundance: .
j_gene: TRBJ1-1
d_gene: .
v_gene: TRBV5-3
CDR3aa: CARSLRGETTEAFF
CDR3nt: TGTGCCAGAAGCTTACGGGGGGAAACCACTGAAGCTTTCTTT

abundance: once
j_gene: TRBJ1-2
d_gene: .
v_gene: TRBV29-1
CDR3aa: CSASGQTYGYTF
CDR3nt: TGCAGCGCATCTGGACAGACCTATGGCTACACCTTC

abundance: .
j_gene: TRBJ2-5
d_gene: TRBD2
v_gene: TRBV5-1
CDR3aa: CASSLGSSGEETQYF
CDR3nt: TGCGCCAGCAGCTTGGGGTCTAGCGGTGAAGAGACCCAGTACTTC

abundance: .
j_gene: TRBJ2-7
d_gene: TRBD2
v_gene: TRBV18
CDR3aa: CASSQSGSGNSYEQYF
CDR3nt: TGTGCCAGCTCCCAAAGCGGGAGTGGGAACTCCTACGAGCAGTACTTC

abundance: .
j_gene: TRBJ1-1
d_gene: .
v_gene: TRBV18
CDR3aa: CASSATGETEAFF
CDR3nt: TGTGCCAGCTCAGCGACAGGTGAGACTGAAGCTTTCTTT

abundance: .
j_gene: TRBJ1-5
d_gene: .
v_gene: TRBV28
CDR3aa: CASTLLWSGGRQPQHF
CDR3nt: TGTGCCAGCACCTTACTATGGTCGGGGGGAAGGCAGCCCCAGCATTTT

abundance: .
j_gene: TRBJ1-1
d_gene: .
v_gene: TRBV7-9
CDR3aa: CASSDELNTEAFF
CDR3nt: TGTGCCAGCAGCGACGAGCTTAACACTGAAGCTTTCTTT

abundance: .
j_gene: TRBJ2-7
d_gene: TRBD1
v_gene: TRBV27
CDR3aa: CASRNRQGYEQYF
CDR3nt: TGTGCCAGCAGAAATAGACAGGGTTACGAGCAGTACTTC

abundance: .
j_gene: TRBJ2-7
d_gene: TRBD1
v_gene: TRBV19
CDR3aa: CASSIIPGTAGEQYF
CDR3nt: TGTGCCAGTAGTATCATTCCCGGGACAGCAGGCGAGCAGTACTTC

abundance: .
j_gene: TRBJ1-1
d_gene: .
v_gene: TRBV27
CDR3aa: CASSLTTGQSEAFF
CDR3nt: TGTGCCAGCAGTTTAACCACCGGACAGAGCGAAGCTTTCTTT

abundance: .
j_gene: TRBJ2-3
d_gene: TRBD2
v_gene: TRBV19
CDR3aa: CASDSGRQTDTQYF
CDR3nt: TGTGCCAGCGACAGCGGGAGACAGACAGATACGCAGTATTTT

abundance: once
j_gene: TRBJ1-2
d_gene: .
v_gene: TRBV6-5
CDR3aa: CASSYSTVYGYTF
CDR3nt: TGTGCCAGCAGTTACTCGACGGTCTATGGCTACACCTTC